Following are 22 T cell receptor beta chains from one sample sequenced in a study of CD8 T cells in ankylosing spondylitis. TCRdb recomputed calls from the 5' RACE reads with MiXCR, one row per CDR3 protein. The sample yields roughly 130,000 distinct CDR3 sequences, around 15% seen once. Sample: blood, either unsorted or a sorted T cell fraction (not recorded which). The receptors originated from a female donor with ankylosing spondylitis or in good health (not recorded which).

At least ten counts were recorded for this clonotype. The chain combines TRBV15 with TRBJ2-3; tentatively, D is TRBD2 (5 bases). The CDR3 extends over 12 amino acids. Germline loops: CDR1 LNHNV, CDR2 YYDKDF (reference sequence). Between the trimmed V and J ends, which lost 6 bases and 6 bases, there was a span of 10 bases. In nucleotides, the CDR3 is TGTGCCACCAGAGGAGAGGGCGATACGCAGTATTTT. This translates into CATRGEGDTQYF.

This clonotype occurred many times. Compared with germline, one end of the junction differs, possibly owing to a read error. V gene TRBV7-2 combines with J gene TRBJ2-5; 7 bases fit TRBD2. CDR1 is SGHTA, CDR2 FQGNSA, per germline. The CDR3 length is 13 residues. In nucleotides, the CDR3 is TGCGCCAGCAGCTTGGGACTACAAGAGACCCAGTACTTC. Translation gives CASSLGLQETQYF.

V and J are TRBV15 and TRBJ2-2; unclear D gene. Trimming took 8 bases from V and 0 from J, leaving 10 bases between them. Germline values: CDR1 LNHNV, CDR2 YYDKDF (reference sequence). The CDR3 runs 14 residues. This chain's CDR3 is CATGTGTNTGELFF. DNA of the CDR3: TGTGCCACCGGAACTGGAACGAACACCGGGGAGCTGTTTTTT.

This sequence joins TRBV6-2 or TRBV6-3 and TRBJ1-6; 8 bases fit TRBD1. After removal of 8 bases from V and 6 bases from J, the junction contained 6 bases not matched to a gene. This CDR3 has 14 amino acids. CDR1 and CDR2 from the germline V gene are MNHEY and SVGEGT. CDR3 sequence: CASSRTGSNSPLHF. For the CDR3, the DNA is TGTGCCAGCTCCCGGACAGGGTCTAATTCACCCCTCCACTTT.

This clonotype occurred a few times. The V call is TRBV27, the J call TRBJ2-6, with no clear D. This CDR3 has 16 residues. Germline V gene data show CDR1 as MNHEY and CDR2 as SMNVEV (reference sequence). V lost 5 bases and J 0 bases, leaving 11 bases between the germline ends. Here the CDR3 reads CASSPGLNSGANVLTF. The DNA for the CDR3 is TGTGCCAGCAGTCCGGGTCTAAACTCTGGGGCCAACGTCCTGACTTTC.

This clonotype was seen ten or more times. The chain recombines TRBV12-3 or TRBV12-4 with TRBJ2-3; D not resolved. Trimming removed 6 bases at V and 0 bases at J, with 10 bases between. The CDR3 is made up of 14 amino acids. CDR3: CASRPHGSTDTQYF. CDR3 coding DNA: TGTGCCAGCAGGCCTCATGGGAGCACAGATACGCAGTATTTT.

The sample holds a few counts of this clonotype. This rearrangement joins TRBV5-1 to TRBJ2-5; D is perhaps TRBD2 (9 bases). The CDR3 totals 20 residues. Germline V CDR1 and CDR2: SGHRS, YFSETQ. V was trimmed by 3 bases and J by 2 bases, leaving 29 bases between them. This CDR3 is CASSSNTGTGLTSGQETQYF. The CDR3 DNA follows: TGCGCCAGCAGCTCTAATACCGGGACAGGTCTGACTAGCGGACAAGAGACCCAGTACTTC.

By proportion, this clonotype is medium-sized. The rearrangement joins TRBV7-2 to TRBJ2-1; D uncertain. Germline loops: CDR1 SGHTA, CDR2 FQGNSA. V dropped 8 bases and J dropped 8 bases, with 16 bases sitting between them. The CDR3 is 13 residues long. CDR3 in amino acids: CASEQVDGHEQFF. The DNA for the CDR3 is TGTGCCAGCGAGCAGGTTGACGGCCATGAGCAGTTCTTC.

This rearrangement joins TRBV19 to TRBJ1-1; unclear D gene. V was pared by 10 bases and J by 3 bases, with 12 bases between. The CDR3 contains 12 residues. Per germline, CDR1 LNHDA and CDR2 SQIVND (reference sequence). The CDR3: CAIKDRHTEAFF. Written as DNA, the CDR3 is TGTGCCATAAAGGACCGCCACACTGAAGCTTTCTTT.

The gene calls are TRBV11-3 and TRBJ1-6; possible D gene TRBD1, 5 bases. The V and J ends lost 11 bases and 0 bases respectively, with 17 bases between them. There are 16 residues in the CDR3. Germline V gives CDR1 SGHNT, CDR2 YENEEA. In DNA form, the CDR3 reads TGTGCCCCGGGACCAGGGAGGTACTCCTATAATTCACCCCTCCACTTT. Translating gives CAPGPGRYSYNSPLHF.

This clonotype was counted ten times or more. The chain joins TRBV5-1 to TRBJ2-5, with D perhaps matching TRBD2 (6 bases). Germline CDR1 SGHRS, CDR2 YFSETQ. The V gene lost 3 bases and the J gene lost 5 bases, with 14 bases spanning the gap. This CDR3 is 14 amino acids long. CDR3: CASSSGEYLETQYF. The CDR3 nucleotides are TGCGCCAGCAGCTCGGGAGAGTATCTGGAGACCCAGTACTTC.

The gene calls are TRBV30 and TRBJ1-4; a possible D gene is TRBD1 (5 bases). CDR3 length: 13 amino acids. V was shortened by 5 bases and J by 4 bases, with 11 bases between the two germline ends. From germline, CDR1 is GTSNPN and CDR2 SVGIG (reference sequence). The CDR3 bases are TGTGCCTGGGAACAGGATTTTAATGAAAAACTGTTTTTT. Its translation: CAWEQDFNEKLFF. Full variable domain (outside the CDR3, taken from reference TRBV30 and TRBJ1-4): SQTIHQWPATLVQPVGSPLSLECTVEGTSNPNLYWYRQAAGRGLQLLFYSVGIGQISSEVPQNLSASRPQDRQFILSSKKLLLSDSGFYLCAWEQDFNEKLFFGSGTQLSVL.

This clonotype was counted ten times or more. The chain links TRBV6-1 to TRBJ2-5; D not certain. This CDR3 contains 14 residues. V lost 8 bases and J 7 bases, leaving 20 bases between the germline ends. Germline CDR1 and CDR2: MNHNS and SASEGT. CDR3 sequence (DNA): TGTGCCAGCGACCCGCGAGGCGCCCGGGTGACCCAGTACTTC. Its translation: CASDPRGARVTQYF.

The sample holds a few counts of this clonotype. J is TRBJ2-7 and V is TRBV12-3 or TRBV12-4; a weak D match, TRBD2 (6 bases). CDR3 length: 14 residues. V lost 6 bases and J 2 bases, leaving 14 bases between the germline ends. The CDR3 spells CASSPGLSTYEQYF. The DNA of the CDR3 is TGTGCCAGCAGCCCGGGACTTTCCACCTACGAGCAGTACTTC.

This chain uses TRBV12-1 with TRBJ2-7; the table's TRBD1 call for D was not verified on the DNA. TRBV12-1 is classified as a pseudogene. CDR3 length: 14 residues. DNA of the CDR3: TGTGCCAGCAGCTCCGGGCAGCTCACCTACGAGCAGTACTTC. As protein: CASSSGQLTYEQYF.

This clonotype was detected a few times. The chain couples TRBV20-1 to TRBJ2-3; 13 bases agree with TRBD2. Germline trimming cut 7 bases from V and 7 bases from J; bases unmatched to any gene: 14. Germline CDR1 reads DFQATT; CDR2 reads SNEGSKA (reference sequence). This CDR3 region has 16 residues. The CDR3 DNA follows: TGCAGTGTCATGTCGTTCGGACTAGCGGGAGAGTATACGCAGTATTTT. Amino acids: CSVMSFGLAGEYTQYF.

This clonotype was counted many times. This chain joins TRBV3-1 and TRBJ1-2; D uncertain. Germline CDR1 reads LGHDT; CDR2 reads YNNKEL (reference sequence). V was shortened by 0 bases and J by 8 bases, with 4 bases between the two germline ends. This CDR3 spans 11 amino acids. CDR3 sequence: CASSQDYGYTF. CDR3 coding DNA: TGTGCCAGCAGCCAAGATTACGGCTACACCTTC.

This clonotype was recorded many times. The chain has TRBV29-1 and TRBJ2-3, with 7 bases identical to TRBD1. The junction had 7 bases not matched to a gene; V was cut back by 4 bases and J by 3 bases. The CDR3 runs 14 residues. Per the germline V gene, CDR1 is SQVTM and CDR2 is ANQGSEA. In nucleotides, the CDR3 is TGCAGCGTTGGGAGGACAGGAGGTACAGATACGCAGTATTTT. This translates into CSVGRTGGTDTQYF.

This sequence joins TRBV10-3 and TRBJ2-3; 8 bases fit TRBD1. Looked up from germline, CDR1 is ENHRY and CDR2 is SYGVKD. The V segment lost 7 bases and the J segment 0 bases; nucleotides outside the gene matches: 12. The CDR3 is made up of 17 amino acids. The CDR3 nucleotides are TGTGCCATCACTTCTCAACCGACAGGGGTTAGCACAGATACGCAGTATTTT. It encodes CAITSQPTGVSTDTQYF.

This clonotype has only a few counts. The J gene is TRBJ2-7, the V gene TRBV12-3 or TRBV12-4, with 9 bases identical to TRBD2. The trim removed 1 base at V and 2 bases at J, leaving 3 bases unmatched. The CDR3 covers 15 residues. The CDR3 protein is CASSLEAGGPYEQYF. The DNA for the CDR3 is TGTGCCAGCAGTTTAGAGGCGGGAGGGCCCTACGAGCAGTACTTC.

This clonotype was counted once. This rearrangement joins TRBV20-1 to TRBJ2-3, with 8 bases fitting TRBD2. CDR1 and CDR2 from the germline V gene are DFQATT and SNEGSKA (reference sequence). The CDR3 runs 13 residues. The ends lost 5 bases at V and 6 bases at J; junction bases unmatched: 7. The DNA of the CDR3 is TGCAGTGCTGAATGGATAGCGGGGGATACGCAGTATTTT. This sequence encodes CSAEWIAGDTQYF.

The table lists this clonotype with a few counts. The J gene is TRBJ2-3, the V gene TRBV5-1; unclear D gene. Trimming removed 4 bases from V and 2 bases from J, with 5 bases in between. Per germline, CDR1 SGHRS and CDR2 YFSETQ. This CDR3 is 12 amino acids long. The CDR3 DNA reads TGCGCCAGCAGCGCGAACACAGATACGCAGTATTTT. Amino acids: CASSANTDTQYF. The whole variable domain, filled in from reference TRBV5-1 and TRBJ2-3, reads KAGVTQTPRYLIKTRGQQVTLSCSPISGHRSVSWYQQTPGQGLQFLFEYFSETQRNKGNFPGRFSGRQFSNSRSEMNVSTLELGDSALYLCASSANTDTQYFGPGTRLTVL.